This T cell receptor (beta chain) was profiled in a study of blood T cell repertoires in COVID-19. In the original processing: Amplification of reference gene primers provided the estimated nucleated cell counts. The data were produced by immunoSEQ multiplex PCR, yet TCRdb's version contains in-frame clones alone and is incomplete. V and J calls and clone size are as listed in that table; D and trimming were resolved from the DNA. Altogether 150,000 to 200,000 clones are present, 65% to 80% being singletons, with the ten largest covering less than 9.5%. J lost 0 bases, V lost 5 bases, and 3 bases had no gene match. The CDR3 runs 14 residues. Germline CDR1 and CDR2: SNHLY and FYNNEI. In its sample, this clone was seen a few times.

The sequencing sample was made of peripheral blood. The sequence was obtained from a man in his sixties with acute or convalescent COVID-19. This chain connects TRBV2 to TRBJ1-1; 7 bases are shared with TRBD1. CDR3 loop: CASSRDSLNTEAFF. CDR3 nucleotide sequence: TGTGCCAGCAGTCGGGACAGTTTGAACACTGAAGCTTTCTTT.